A single sample gave rise to the 9 T cell receptor beta chains below, sequenced in a study of beta chain features in type 1 diabetes. The study, taken as a whole, reports: In all four CD4+ subsets, TCRB CDR3 length was significantly, moderately reduced in type 1 diabetes.

As every portion of the isolated RNA was reverse transcribed, the sequencing read expressed TCRB transcripts. Using immunoSEQ multiplex PCR, the repertoire was profiled, and TCRdb retains in-frame clones only, with some absent. The data show more than 250,000 clones, about 13% seen once. For these receptors, no antigen is known. The sequencing input was naive CD4+ T cells from blood. The receptor set was obtained from a young man with type 1 diabetes.

CDR3 protein: CATSRARAYNQPQHF. The CDR3 DNA sequence: TGTGCCACCAGCAGAGCCAGGGCCTACAATCAGCCCCAGCATTTT. J is TRBJ1-5 and V is TRBV15; D is possibly TRBD1 (5 bases). Trimming shortened V by 1 base and J by 3 bases, and 10 bases separated the two germline ends. Germline V CDR1 and CDR2: LNHNV, YYDKDF (reference sequence). There are 15 residues in the CDR3.

The chain links TRBV7-9 to TRBJ2-7; 9 positions match TRBD2. Germline V lookup: CDR1 SEHNR, CDR2 FQNEAQ (reference sequence). The trim removed 0 bases at V and 6 bases at J, leaving 6 bases unmatched. The CDR3 has 15 amino acids. The CDR3 protein is CASSLASGGPGEQYF. The CDR3 DNA is TGTGCCAGCAGCTTAGCTAGCGGGGGTCCTGGCGAGCAGTACTTC.

This clone occurred a few times. The V gene is TRBV25-1, the J gene TRBJ2-5; TRBD2 matches at 9 bases. Germline V gives CDR1 MGHDK, CDR2 SYGVNS. The CDR3 has 15 residues. Trimming at V came to 8 bases and at J to 4 bases, leaving 11 bases not matched to a gene. CDR3 in DNA: TGTGCCAGCGCCCGAGGTGGCGGGAGGGGAGAGACCCAGTACTTC. Amino acids: CASARGGGRGETQYF.

This clone was counted only a few times. The chain combines TRBV5-1 with TRBJ2-7; D unclear. The CDR3 consists of 12 residues. The V end was cut by 4 bases, the J end by 1 base, with 6 bases between. Germline V gene lookup returns CDR1 SGHRS and CDR2 YFSETQ. The CDR3 DNA is TGCGCCAGCAGCGCACAGTCCTACGAGCAGTACTTC. Protein product: CASSAQSYEQYF.

This clone has a handful of counts. This chain joins TRBV27 and TRBJ2-5, with 7 bases fitting TRBD1. The V gene end was trimmed by 8 bases and the J gene end by 5 bases; junction bases not matched to a gene: 8. The CDR3 spans 13 residues. Germline CDR1 reads MNHEY; CDR2 reads SMNVEV (reference sequence). The CDR3 nucleotides read TGTGCCAGCGGGGCGAGGGGGCAGGAGACCCAGTACTTC. This encodes CASGARGQETQYF.

This clone was found a few times. The chain employs TRBV23-1 and TRBJ2-1; 8 nucleotides line up with TRBD1. TRBV23-1 is recorded as an ORF, its role being uncertain. The CDR3 length is 19 residues. The V gene end was trimmed by 6 bases and the J gene end by 6 bases; junction bases not matched to a gene: 22. Here the CDR3 reads CASRLRTGRSGRSSNEQFF. In DNA, the CDR3 is TGCGCCAGCAGACTCCGGACAGGGAGGAGTGGGAGGTCATCCAATGAGCAGTTCTTC.

The rearrangement links TRBV7-2 to TRBJ2-7, with D possibly being TRBD2 (6 bases). With 2 bases removed from V and 2 bases from J, the gap between germline ends came to 13 bases. Germline loops: CDR1 SGHTA, CDR2 FQGNSA. CDR3 length equals 15 residues. CDR3 amino acids: CASSLQSGSPYEQYF. DNA for the CDR3: TGTGCCAGCAGCTTACAGTCCGGGAGCCCCTACGAGCAGTACTTC. Together with reference TRBV7-2 and TRBJ2-7, the CDR3 gives the full variable domain: GAGVSQSPSNKVTEKGKDVELRCDPISGHTALYWYRQSLGQGLEFLIYFQGNSAPDKSGLPSDRFSAERTGGSVSTLTIQRTQQEDSAVYLCASSLQSGSPYEQYFGPGTRLTVT.

This clone was seen more than once but under ten times. The CDR3 region is CASSLRESYEQYF. CDR3 in DNA: TGTGCCAGCAGTCTACGCGAGTCCTACGAGCAGTACTTC. The V gene is TRBV2, the J gene TRBJ2-7; D is unclear. The V and J ends lost 5 bases and 1 base respectively, with 9 bases between them. The germline V gene has CDR1 SNHLY and CDR2 FYNNEI. CDR3 size: 13 residues.

This clone showed up just a few times. The chain links TRBV30 to TRBJ1-2; 8 positions agree with TRBD1. V shed 3 bases, J shed 7 bases, and the junction held 7 bases outside the gene matches. The CDR3 has 13 residues. The germline V gene encodes CDR1 GTSNPN and CDR2 SVGIG (reference sequence). The CDR3 spells CAWRRTGTAGYTF. CDR3 in DNA: TGTGCCTGGAGGCGGACAGGGACGGCTGGCTACACCTTC.